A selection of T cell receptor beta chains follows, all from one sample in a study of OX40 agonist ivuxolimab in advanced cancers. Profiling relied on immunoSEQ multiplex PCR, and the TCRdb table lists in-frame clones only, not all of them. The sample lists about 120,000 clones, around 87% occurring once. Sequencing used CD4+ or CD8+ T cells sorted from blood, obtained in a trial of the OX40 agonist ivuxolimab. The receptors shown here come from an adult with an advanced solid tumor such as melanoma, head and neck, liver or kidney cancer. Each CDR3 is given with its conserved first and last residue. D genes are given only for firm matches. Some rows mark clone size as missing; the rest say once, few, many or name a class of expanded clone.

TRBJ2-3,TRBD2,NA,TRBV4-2,CASSPESGGADTQYF,TGTGCCAGCAGCCCCGAGAGCGGGGGGGCAGATACGCAGTATTTT
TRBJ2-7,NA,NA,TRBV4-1,CASSQDQAYEQYF,TGCGCCAGCAGCCAAGATCAAGCGTACGAGCAGTACTTC
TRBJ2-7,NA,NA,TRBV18,CASSPTAAGEQYF,TGTGCCAGCTCACCAACTGCGGCGGGCGAGCAGTACTTC
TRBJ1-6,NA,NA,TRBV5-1,CASSLGQGNSPLHF,TGCGCCAGCAGCTTAGGTCAAGGGAATTCACCCCTCCACTTT
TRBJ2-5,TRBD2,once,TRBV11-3,CASSPRGPSGGLYQETQYF,TGTGCCAGCAGCCCTCGCGGTCCTAGCGGGGGCTTGTACCAAGAGACCCAGTACTTC
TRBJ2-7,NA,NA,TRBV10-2,CASGLTGGSSYEQYF,TGCGCCAGCGGGCTTACAGGTGGGAGCTCCTACGAGCAGTACTTC
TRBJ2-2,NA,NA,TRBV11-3,CASSSSGVSTGELFF,TGTGCCAGCAGCTCCTCCGGGGTATCCACCGGGGAGCTGTTTTTT
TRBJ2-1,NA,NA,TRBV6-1,CASSEVRTPGGSEQFF,TGTGCCAGCAGTGAAGTGAGGACCCCCGGAGGTAGTGAGCAGTTCTTC
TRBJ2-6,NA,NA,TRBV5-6,CASSLGFSGANVLTF,TGTGCCAGCAGCCTGGGCTTCTCTGGGGCCAACGTCCTGACTTTC
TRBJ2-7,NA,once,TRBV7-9,CASSLDVVGNEQYF,TGTGCCAGCAGCTTAGATGTGGTTGGAAACGAGCAGTACTTC
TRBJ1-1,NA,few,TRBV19,CASTKTPRGATEAFF,TGTGCCAGTACCAAGACTCCCAGGGGTGCCACTGAAGCTTTCTTT
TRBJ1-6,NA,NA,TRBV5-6,CASSSLGVVHF,TGTGCCAGCAGCTCTCTAGGTGTTGTCCACTTT
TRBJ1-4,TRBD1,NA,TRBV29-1,CSALGTEFNEKLFF,TGCAGCGCTCTAGGGACAGAATTTAATGAAAAACTGTTTTTT
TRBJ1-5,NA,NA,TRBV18,CASSPQGGNQPQHF,TGTGCCAGCTCACCACAGGGAGGGAATCAGCCCCAGCATTTT
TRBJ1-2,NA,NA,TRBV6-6,CASSLGFNYGYTF,TGTGCCAGCAGTTTAGGGTTTAACTATGGCTACACCTTC
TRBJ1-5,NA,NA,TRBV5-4,CASSYQGVRQPQHF,TGTGCCAGCAGTTATCAGGGAGTACGTCAGCCCCAGCATTTT
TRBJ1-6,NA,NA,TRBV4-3,CASSQDVGSTGYNSPLHF,TGCGCCAGCAGCCAAGACGTGGGGTCCACAGGGTATAATTCACCCCTCCACTTT
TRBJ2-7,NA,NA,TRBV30,CAWIPDTQAYEQYF,TGTGCCTGGATACCGGACACGCAGGCCTACGAGCAGTACTTC
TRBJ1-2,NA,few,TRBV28,CAVRVDYGYTF,TGTGCCGTCAGGGTTGACTATGGCTACACCTTC
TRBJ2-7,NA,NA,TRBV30,CAWSSRGEQYF,TGTGCCTGGAGTTCCCGGGGAGAGCAGTACTTC
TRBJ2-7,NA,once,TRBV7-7,CASRPLERISYEQYF,TGTGCCAGCAGACCTCTGGAGCGGATCTCCTACGAGCAGTACTTC
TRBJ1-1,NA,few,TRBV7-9,CASSIQSDTEAFF,TGTGCCAGCAGCATTCAAAGTGACACTGAAGCTTTCTTT
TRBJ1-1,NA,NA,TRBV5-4,CASSFGGLLNTEAFF,TGTGCCAGCAGCTTCGGGGGGCTTTTGAACACTGAAGCTTTCTTT
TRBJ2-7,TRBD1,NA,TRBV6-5,CASSRWTGTYEQYF,TGTGCCAGCAGCCGCTGGACAGGGACCTACGAGCAGTACTTC
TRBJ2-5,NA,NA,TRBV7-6,CASSSSQPGVEETQYF,TGTGCCAGCAGCTCATCCCAGCCAGGGGTGGAAGAGACCCAGTACTTC
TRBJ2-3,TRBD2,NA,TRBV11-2,CASSTIAGGPTDTQYF,TGTGCCAGCAGCACAATAGCGGGGGGCCCCACAGATACGCAGTATTTT
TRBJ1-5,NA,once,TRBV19,CASSQAPGPQHF,TGTGCCAGTAGCCAGGCACCGGGGCCCCAGCATTTT
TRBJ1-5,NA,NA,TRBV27,CASSLLGRGNQPQHF,TGTGCCAGCAGCCTCCTGGGACGGGGAAATCAGCCCCAGCATTTT
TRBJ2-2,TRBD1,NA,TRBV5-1,CASSLGGTAANTGELFF,TGCGCCAGCAGCTTGGGGGGGACAGCCGCGAACACCGGGGAGCTGTTTTTT
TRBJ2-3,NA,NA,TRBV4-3,CASSQEQLDTDTQYF,TGCGCCAGCAGCCAAGAACAACTAGACACAGATACGCAGTATTTT
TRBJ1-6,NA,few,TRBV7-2,CASSPGQSLNSPLHF,TGTGCCAGCAGCCCCGGACAGAGCCTTAATTCACCCCTCCACTTT
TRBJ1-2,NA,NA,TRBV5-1,CASSLDPSTNYGYTF,TGCGCCAGCAGCTTGGATCCTAGTACTAACTATGGCTACACCTTC
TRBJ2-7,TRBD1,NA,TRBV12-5,CASGSRQGKEYEQYF,TGTGCTAGTGGTTCCCGACAGGGGAAAGAGTACGAGCAGTACTTC
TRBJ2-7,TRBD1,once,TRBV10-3,CAISLQGYEQYF,TGTGCCATCAGCCTACAGGGGTACGAGCAGTACTTC
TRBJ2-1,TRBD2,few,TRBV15,CATSRGGSGGYNEQFF,TGTGCCACCAGCAGAGGGGGTAGCGGGGGCTACAATGAGCAGTTCTTC
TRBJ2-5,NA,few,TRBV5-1,CASSLSGGQETQYF,TGCGCCAGCAGCTTGTCTGGCGGGCAAGAGACCCAGTACTTC
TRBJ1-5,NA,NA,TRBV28,CASSSLNQPQHF,TGTGCCAGCAGCTCGCTAAATCAGCCCCAGCATTTT
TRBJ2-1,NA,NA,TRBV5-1,CASSLAGGSSYNEQFF,TGCGCCAGCAGCTTGGCCGGCGGAAGCTCCTACAATGAGCAGTTCTTC
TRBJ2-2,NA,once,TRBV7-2,CASSLVARGNTGELFF,TGTGCCAGCAGCTTAGTCGCCCGGGGTAACACCGGGGAGCTGTTTTTT
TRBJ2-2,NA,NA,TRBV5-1,CASSYSGVSTGELFF,TGCGCCAGCAGCTACTCAGGGGTCTCTACCGGGGAGCTGTTTTTT
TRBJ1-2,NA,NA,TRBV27,CASSLERGAQGYTF,TGTGCCAGCAGTTTAGAAAGGGGGGCGCAAGGCTACACCTTC
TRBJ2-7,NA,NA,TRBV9,CASSVGQVSYEQYF,TGTGCCAGCAGCGTAGGGCAGGTCTCCTACGAGCAGTACTTC
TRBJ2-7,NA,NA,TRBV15,CATSYLYLGVGQQYF,TGTGCCACCAGCTATTTATATCTGGGGGTTGGGCAGCAGTACTTC
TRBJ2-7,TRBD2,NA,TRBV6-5,CASSYSKAGAPYEQYF,TGTGCCAGCAGTTACTCGAAAGCGGGGGCACCCTACGAGCAGTACTTC
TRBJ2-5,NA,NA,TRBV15,CATSRGSLGETQYF,TGTGCCACCAGCAGGGGGAGCCTTGGAGAGACCCAGTACTTC
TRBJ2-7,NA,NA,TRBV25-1,CASSAGYEQYF,TGTGCCAGCAGTGCCGGCTACGAGCAGTACTTC
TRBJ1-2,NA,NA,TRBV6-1,CASSDRGEGYTF,TGTGCCAGCAGTGACCGGGGCGAGGGCTACACCTTC
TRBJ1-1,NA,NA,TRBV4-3,CASSQDADDGRSTEAFF,TGCGCCAGCAGCCAAGACGCGGACGACGGGAGGAGCACTGAAGCTTTCTTT
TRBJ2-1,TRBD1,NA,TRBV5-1,CASSRSGGTGSPADNEQFF,TGCGCCAGCAGTCGCTCCGGCGGGACAGGCTCTCCGGCGGACAATGAGCAGTTCTTC
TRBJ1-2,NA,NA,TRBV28,CASSPGQSNYGYTF,TGTGCCAGCAGTCCCGGACAGTCTAACTATGGCTACACCTTC
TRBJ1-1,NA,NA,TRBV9,CASSPGPGSEAFF,TGTGCCAGCAGCCCCGGGCCAGGTTCTGAAGCTTTCTTT